This T cell receptor beta chain was documented in a study of cytomegalovirus exposure and HLA in healthy donors. Per the germline V gene, CDR1 is SGHVS and CDR2 is FQNEAQ. This CDR3 region has 17 residues. Deletions cut 1 base from V and 0 bases from J, with 13 bases between. The PCR made use of 60 Vbeta and 13 Jbeta primers. Profiling relied on immunoSEQ multiplex PCR, and the TCRdb table lists in-frame clones only, not all of them. In the table there are 200,000 to 250,000 clones, approximately 80% of which are singletons. As regards this clone: This specimen includes other DNA sequences encoding the same CDR3.

V is TRBV7-8 and J is TRBJ1-3; TRBD1 is a possible D gene (5 bases). Material for sequencing was PBMCs. The clonotype comes from a man aged 45-60 years in good health and CMV-seronegative. In DNA, the CDR3 is TGTGCCAGCAGCTTAGGGGGCGGCAGAAGCTCTGGAAACACCATATATTTT. Translation gives CASSLGGGRSSGNTIYF. The complete variable domain, with remaining parts taken from reference TRBV7-8 and TRBJ1-3, reads GAGVSQSPRYKVAKRGQDVALRCDPISGHVSLFWYQQALGQGPEFLTYFQNEAQLDKSGLPSDRFFAERPEGSVSTLKIQRTQQEDSAVYLCASSLGGGRSSGNTIYFGEGSWLTVV.